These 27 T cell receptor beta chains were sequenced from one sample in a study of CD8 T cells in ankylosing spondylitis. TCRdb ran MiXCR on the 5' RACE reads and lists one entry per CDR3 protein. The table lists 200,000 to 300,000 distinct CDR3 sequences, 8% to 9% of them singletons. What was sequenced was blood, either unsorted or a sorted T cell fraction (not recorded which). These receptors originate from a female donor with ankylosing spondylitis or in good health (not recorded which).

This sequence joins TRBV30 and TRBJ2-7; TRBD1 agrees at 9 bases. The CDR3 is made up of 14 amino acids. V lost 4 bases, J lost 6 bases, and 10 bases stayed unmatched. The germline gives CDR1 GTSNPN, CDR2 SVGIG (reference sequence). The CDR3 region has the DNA TGTGCCTGGAAGGCGGGGACAGGGTCGGGCGAGCAGTACTTC. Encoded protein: CAWKAGTGSGEQYF.

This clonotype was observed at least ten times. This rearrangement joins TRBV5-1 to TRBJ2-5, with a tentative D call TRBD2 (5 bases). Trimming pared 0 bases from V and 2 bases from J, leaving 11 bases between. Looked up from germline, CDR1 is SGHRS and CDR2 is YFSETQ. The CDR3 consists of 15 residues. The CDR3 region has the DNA TGCGCCAGCAGCTTGGGGACTCAGGCGCAAGAGACCCAGTACTTC. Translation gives CASSLGTQAQETQYF.

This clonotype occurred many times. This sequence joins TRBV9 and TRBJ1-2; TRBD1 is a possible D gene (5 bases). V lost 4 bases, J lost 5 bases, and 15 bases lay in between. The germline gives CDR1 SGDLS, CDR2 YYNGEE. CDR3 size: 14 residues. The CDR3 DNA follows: TGTGCCAGCAGCCTAGAATCTGGGGGATATGGCTACACCTTC. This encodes CASSLESGGYGYTF.

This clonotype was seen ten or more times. The DNA for the CDR3 is TGTGCCAGCAGCCCGCCTACTAGCGGGGGTTACGAGCAGTACTTC. This gives the protein CASSPPTSGGYEQYF. The chain joins TRBV7-9 to TRBJ2-7; 11 bases match TRBD2. CDR1 and CDR2 (germline): SEHNR, FQNEAQ (reference sequence). The V gene end was trimmed by 5 bases and the J gene end by 4 bases; junction bases not matched to a gene: 7. The CDR3 length is 15 residues.

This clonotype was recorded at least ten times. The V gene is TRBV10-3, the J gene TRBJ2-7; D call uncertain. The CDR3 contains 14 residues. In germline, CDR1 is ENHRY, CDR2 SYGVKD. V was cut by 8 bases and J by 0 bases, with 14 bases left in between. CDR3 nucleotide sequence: TGTGCCATCCGCGAGGAGAGGACCTCCTACGAGCAGTACTTC. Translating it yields CAIREERTSYEQYF.

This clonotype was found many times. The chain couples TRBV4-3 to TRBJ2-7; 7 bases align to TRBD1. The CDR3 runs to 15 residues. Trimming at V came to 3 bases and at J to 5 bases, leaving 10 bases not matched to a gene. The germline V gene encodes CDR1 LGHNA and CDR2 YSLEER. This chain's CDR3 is CASSHARQGFDEQYF. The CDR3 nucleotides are TGCGCCAGCAGCCATGCGAGACAGGGTTTCGACGAGCAGTACTTC.

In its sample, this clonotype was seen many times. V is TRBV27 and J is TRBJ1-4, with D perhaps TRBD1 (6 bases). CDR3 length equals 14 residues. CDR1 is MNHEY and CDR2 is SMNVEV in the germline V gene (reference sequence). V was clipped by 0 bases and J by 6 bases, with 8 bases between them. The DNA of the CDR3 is TGTGCCAGCAGTTTATCGGGGGCGCATGAAAAACTGTTTTTT. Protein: CASSLSGAHEKLFF. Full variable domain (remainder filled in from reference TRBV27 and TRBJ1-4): EAQVTQNPRYLITVTGKKLTVTCSQNMNHEYMSWYRQDPGLGLRQIYYSMNVEVTDKGDVPEGYKVSRKEKRNFPLILESPSPNQTSLYFCASSLSGAHEKLFFGSGTQLSVL.

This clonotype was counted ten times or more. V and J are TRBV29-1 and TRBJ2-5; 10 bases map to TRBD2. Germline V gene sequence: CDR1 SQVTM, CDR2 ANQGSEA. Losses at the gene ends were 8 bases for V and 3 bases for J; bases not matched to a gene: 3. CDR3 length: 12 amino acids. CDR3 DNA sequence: TGCAGCACTGGACTAGCGGAAGAGACCCAGTACTTC. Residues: CSTGLAEETQYF. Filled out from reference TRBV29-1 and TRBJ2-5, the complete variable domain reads SAVISQKPSRDICQRGTSLTIQCQVDSQVTMMFWYRQQPGQSLTLIATANQGSEATYESGFVIDKFPISRPNLTFSTLTVSNMSPEDSSIYLCSTGLAEETQYFGPGTRLLVL.

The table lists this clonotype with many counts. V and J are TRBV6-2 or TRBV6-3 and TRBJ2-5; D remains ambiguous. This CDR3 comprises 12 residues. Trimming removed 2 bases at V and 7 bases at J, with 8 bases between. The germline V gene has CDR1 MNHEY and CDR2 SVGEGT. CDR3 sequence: CASSYLSGTQYF. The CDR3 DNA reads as TGTGCCAGCAGTTACCTTAGTGGGACCCAGTACTTC.

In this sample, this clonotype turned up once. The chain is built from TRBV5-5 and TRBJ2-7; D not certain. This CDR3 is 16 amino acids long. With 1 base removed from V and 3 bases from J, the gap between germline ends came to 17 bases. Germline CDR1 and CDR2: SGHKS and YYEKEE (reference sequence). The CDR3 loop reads CASSLIGARLIYEQYF. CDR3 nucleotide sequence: TGTGCCAGCAGCTTGATCGGCGCCAGGCTGATCTACGAGCAGTACTTC.

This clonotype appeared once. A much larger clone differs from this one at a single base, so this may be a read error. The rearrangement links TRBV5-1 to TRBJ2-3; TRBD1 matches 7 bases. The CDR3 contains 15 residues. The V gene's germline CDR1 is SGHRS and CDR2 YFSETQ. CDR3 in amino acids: CANSQDTGATDTQYF. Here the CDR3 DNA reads TGCGCCAACAGCCAGGACACAGGGGCCACAGATACGCAGTATTTT.

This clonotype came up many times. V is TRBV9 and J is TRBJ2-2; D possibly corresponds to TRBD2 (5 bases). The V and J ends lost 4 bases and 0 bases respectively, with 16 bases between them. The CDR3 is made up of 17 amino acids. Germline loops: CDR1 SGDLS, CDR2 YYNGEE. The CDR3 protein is CASSPTRRAANTGELFF. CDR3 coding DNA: TGTGCCAGCAGCCCTACGCGGCGGGCCGCGAACACCGGGGAGCTGTTTTTT. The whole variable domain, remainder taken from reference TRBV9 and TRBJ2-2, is DSGVTQTPKHLITATGQRVTLRCSPRSGDLSVYWYQQSLDQGLQFLIQYYNGEERAKGNILERFSAQQFPDLHSELNLSSLELGDSALYFCASSPTRRAANTGELFFGEGSRLTVL.

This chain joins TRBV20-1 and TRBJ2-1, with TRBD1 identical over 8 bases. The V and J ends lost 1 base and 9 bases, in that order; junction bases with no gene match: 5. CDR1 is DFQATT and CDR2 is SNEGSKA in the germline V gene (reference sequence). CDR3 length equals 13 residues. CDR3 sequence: CSARARGQGEQFF. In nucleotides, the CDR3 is TGCAGTGCTAGAGCCAGGGGGCAGGGTGAGCAGTTCTTC.

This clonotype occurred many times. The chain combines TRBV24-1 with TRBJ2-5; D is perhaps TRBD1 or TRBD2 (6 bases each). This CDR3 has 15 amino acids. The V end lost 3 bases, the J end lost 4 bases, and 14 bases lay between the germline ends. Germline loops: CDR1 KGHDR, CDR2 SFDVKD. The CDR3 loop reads CATSDPGGGRETQYF. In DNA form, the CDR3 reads TGTGCCACCAGTGATCCAGGAGGGGGGCGAGAGACCCAGTACTTC.

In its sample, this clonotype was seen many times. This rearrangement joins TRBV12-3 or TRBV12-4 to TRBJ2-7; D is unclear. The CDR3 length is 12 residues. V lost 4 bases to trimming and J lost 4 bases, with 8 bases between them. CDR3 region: CASSSNRYEQYF. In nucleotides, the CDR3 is TGTGCCAGCAGTTCTAACAGATACGAGCAGTACTTC.

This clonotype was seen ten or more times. The CDR3 DNA reads as TGCGCCAGCAGCCAACGTGGGAATCAGCCCCAGCATTTT. Residues: CASSQRGNQPQHF. The J gene is TRBJ1-5, the V gene TRBV4-3; D ambiguous. The CDR3 covers 13 residues. Germline lookup yields CDR1 LGHNA and CDR2 YSLEER. V lost 2 bases and J 4 bases, leaving 6 bases between the germline ends.

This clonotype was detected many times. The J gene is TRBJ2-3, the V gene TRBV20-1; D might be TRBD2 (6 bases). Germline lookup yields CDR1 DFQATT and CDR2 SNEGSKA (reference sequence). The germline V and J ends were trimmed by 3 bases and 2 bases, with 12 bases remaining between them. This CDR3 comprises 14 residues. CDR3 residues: CSASYSGNTDTQYF. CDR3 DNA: TGCAGTGCTAGCTATAGCGGTAACACAGATACGCAGTATTTT.

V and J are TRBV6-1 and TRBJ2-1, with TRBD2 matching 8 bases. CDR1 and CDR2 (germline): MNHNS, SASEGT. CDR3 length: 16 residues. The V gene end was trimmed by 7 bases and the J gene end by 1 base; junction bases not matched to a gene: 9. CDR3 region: CASTPPGGKSYNEQFF. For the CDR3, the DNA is TGTGCCAGCACTCCACCGGGGGGGAAATCCTACAATGAGCAGTTCTTC.

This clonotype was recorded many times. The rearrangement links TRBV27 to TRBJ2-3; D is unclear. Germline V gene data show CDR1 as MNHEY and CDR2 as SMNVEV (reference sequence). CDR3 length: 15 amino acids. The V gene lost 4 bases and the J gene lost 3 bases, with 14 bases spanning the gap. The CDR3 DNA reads TGTGCCAGCAGTTCTTCCGCCCTTAGTACAGATACGCAGTATTTT. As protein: CASSSSALSTDTQYF.

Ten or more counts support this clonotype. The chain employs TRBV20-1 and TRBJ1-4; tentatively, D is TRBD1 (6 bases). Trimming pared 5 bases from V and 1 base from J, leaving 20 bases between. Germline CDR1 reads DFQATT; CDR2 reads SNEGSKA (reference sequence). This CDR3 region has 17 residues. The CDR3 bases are TGCAGTGCTCTGCCAATCCAACTCAGGGGAACTAATGAAAAACTGTTTTTT. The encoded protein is CSALPIQLRGTNEKLFF.

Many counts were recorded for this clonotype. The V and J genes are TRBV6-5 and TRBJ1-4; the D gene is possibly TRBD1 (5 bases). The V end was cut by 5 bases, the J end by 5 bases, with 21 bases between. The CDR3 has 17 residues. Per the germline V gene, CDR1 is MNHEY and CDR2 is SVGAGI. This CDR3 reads CASSPSSRRDLNEKLFF. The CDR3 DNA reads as TGTGCCAGCAGTCCCTCCAGCCGCAGGGACTTGAATGAAAAACTGTTTTTT.

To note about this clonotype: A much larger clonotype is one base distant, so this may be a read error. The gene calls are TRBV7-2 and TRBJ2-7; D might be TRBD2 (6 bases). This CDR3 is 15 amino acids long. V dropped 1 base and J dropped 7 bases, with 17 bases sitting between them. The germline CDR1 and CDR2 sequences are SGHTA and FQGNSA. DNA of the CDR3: TGTGCCAGCAGCTTAGGAGGAGGGAACGTACCGGAGCAGTACTTC. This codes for CASSLGGGNVPEQYF.

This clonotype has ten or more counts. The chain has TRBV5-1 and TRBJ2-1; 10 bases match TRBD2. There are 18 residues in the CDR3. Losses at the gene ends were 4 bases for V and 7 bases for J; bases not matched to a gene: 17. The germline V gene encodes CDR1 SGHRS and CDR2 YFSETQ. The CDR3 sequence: CASSVGRGLAGVGNEQFF. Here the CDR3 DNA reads TGCGCCAGCAGCGTGGGGAGGGGCCTAGCGGGAGTGGGGAATGAGCAGTTCTTC.

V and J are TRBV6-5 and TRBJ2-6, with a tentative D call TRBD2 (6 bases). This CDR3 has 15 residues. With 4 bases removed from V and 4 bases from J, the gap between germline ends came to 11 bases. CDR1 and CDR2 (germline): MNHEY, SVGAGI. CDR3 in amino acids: CASSFRGLGANVLTF. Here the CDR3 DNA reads TGTGCCAGCAGTTTCCGGGGGTTAGGGGCCAACGTCCTGACTTTC.

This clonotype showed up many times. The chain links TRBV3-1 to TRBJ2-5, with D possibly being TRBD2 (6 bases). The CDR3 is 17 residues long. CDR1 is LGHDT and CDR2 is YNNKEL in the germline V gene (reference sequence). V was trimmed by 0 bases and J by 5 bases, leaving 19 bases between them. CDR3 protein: CASSQDGPGGFGETQYF. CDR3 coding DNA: TGTGCCAGCAGCCAAGATGGTCCTGGAGGGTTCGGTGAGACCCAGTACTTC.

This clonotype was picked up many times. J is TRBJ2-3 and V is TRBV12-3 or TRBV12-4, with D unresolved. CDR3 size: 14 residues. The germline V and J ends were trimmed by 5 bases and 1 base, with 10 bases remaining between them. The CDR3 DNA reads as TGTGCCAGCAGTCTGCTAACGGGCACAGATACGCAGTATTTT. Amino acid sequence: CASSLLTGTDTQYF.

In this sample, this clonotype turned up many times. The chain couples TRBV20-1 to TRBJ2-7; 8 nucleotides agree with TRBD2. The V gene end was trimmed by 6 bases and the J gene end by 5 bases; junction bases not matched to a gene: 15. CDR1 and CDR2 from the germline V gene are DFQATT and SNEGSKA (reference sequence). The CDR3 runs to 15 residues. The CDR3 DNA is TGCAGTGCCCGAGTCTTGTCGGGAGGGCTCGACGAGCAGTACTTC. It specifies CSARVLSGGLDEQYF.